Below, 18 T cell receptor beta chains from the same sample are listed, as sequenced in a study of cytomegalovirus exposure and HLA in healthy donors. The primer mix had 60 Vbeta and 13 Jbeta primers. Sequenced by immunoSEQ multiplex PCR; TCRdb stores in-frame clones only, minus some. The sample has 170,000 or so clones; roughly three quarters are singletons. The sample taken for sequencing was PBMCs. Receptors originate from a woman in her forties or fifties in good health and CMV-seropositive.

The CDR3 coding sequence is TGTGCCAGTAGTATGGGGGCTACAGGGGAACTTAATCAGCCCCAGCATTTT. Translated: CASSMGATGELNQPQHF. This rearrangement joins TRBV19 to TRBJ1-5; 7 bases are a match to TRBD1. Germline V CDR1 and CDR2: LNHDA, SQIVND (reference sequence). The junction had 12 bases not matched to a gene; V was cut back by 3 bases and J by 4 bases. This CDR3 contains 17 residues. The whole variable domain, filled in from reference TRBV19 and TRBJ1-5, reads DGGITQSPKYLFRKEGQNVTLSCEQNLNHDAMYWYRQDPGQGLRLIYYSQIVNDFQKGDIAEGYSVSREKKESFPLTVTSAQKNPTAFYLCASSMGATGELNQPQHFGDGTRLSIL.

J is TRBJ1-2 and V is TRBV30; weak D call: TRBD1 (6 bases). The CDR3 extends over 14 amino acids. From germline, CDR1 is GTSNPN and CDR2 SVGIG (reference sequence). V gave up 3 bases and J gave up 5 bases, with 16 bases separating them. The CDR3 is CAWRGTPRGYGYTF. The CDR3 nucleotides are TGTGCCTGGAGGGGGACCCCCAGGGGATATGGCTACACCTTC.

The V call is TRBV6-1, the J call TRBJ2-7, with 7 bases aligning to TRBD1. Germline CDR1 is MNHNS and CDR2 is SASEGT. After removal of 6 bases from V and 5 bases from J, the junction contained 4 bases not matched to a gene. The CDR3 is 12 amino acids. CDR3 region: CASSDRVNEQYF. The CDR3 coding sequence is TGTGCCAGCAGCGACAGGGTCAACGAGCAGTACTTC.

The chain carries TRBV7-2 and TRBJ2-5; 7 nucleotides match TRBD2. The junction had 5 bases not matched to a gene; V was cut back by 5 bases and J by 2 bases. Germline CDR1 SGHTA, CDR2 FQGNSA. This CDR3 comprises 14 residues. CDR3: CASSRDYSQETQYF. The CDR3 nucleotides read TGTGCCAGCAGCCGGGACTATTCACAAGAGACCCAGTACTTC.

This clone showed up just a few times. V gene TRBV5-1 combines with J gene TRBJ1-1; 7 bases match TRBD1. V was pared by 3 bases and J by 6 bases, with 8 bases of the junction left unmatched. CDR1 and CDR2 (germline): SGHRS, YFSETQ. This CDR3 has 14 residues. The CDR3 reads CASSSQGVIAEAFF. The CDR3 nucleotides are TGCGCCAGCAGCTCCCAGGGGGTGATCGCTGAAGCTTTCTTT.

The genes are TRBV18 and TRBJ2-5, with D maybe TRBD2 (6 bases). Germline values: CDR1 KGHSH, CDR2 LQKENI. The CDR3 is 14 residues long. V dropped 3 bases and J dropped 1 base, with 9 bases sitting between them. The CDR3 nucleotides are TGTGCCAGCTCACCGTCGGGACTCCAAGAGACCCAGTACTTC. Protein sequence: CASSPSGLQETQYF.

CDR3 residues: CATSRDGFGPGQGAQTYQPQHF. DNA of the CDR3: TGTGCCACCAGCAGAGATGGCTTTGGACCGGGACAGGGGGCTCAAACCTATCAGCCCCAGCATTTT. V gene TRBV15 combines with J gene TRBJ1-5; the match to TRBD1 covers 12 bases. Losses at the gene ends were 0 bases for V and 5 bases for J; bases not matched to a gene: 20. This CDR3 is built from 22 residues. Germline V lookup: CDR1 LNHNV, CDR2 YYDKDF (reference sequence).

Regarding this clone: The sample carries other DNA sequences with the same CDR3. The V call is TRBV11-2, the J call TRBJ2-1; D possibly corresponds to TRBD2 (5 bases). This CDR3 has 13 amino acids. Trimming took off 1 base at V and 4 bases at J, with 5 bases between the two ends. CDR1 and CDR2 (germline): SGHAT, FQNNGV. Written as DNA, the CDR3 is TGTGCCAGCAGCTTAGGAGGGTACAATGAGCAGTTCTTC. Its protein product is CASSLGGYNEQFF. Full variable domain (remainder filled in from reference TRBV11-2 and TRBJ2-1): EAGVAQSPRYKIIEKRQSVAFWCNPISGHATLYWYQQILGQGPKLLIQFQNNGVVDDSQLPKDRFSAERLKGVDSTLKIQPAKLEDSAVYLCASSLGGYNEQFFGPGTRLTVL.

This chain links TRBV6-1 with TRBJ1-2; no clear D gene. Trimming left V 2 bases short and J 5 bases short, with 15 bases between. Germline V CDR1 and CDR2: MNHNS, SASEGT. The CDR3 is made up of 15 amino acids. The CDR3 sequence: CASSERTGIGYGYTF. Here the CDR3 DNA reads TGTGCCAGCAGTGAAAGGACGGGAATAGGGTATGGCTACACCTTC.

In DNA form, the CDR3 reads TGTGCCAGCAGCAGGCAAGAGACCCAGTACTTC. Translated, it gives CASSRQETQYF. The chain has TRBV6-5 and TRBJ2-5; D unresolved. V was shortened by 6 bases and J by 2 bases, with 4 bases between the two germline ends. Germline V gene sequence: CDR1 MNHEY, CDR2 SVGAGI. The CDR3 is 11 residues long.

The rearrangement uses TRBV13 and TRBJ1-4; a weak D match, TRBD1 (5 bases). The germline CDR1 and CDR2 sequences are PRHDT and FYEKMQ (reference sequence). Trimming pared 5 bases from V and 8 bases from J, leaving 15 bases between. The CDR3 consists of 14 residues. The CDR3 DNA reads TGTGCCAGCAGCCCATCCGGGACTAGAGAAAAACTGTTTTTT. This encodes CASSPSGTREKLFF. The full variable domain, with the rest looked up from reference TRBV13 and TRBJ1-4, is AAGVIQSPRHLIKEKRETATLKCYPIPRHDTVYWYQQGPGQDPQFLISFYEKMQSDKGSIPDRFSAQQFSDYHSELNMSSLELGDSALYFCASSPSGTREKLFFGSGTQLSVL.

This clone has only a few counts. The J gene is TRBJ1-4, the V gene TRBV18, with D possibly matching TRBD1 (6 bases). V lost 0 bases, J lost 5 bases, and 10 bases lay in between. Germline V gene sequence: CDR1 KGHSH, CDR2 LQKENI. The length of the CDR3 is 15 residues. For the CDR3, the DNA is TGTGCCAGCTCACCACCAGAGGGGGTCAATGAAAAACTGTTTTTT. This codes for CASSPPEGVNEKLFF.

This chain joins TRBV4-2 and TRBJ2-1, with 8 nucleotides matching TRBD2. Germline CDR1 reads LGHNA; CDR2 reads YNFKEQ. This CDR3 comprises 18 residues. Trimming cost V 1 base and J 7 bases; bases outside gene matches: 15. The CDR3 DNA sequence: TGTGCCAGCAGCCAAGGGGCCCCCGGGACTAGACCTTTGAATGAGCAGTTCTTC. Its protein product is CASSQGAPGTRPLNEQFF.

The rearrangement uses TRBV18 and TRBJ1-1, with D perhaps matching TRBD1 (6 bases). Looked up from germline, CDR1 is KGHSH and CDR2 is LQKENI. This CDR3 has 15 residues. The V and J ends lost 6 bases and 0 bases respectively, with 14 bases between them. The CDR3 region is CASSLTDSMNTEAFF. The CDR3 DNA is TGTGCCAGCTCTCTCACGGACAGTATGAACACTGAAGCTTTCTTT.

V gene TRBV10-3 combines with J gene TRBJ2-1, with D possibly being TRBD2 (8 bases). The CDR3 length is 17 residues. The V gene lost 0 bases and the J gene lost 3 bases, with 15 bases spanning the gap. The germline V gene encodes CDR1 ENHRY and CDR2 SYGVKD. The CDR3 reads CAISESGGGQFYNEQFF. The CDR3 nucleotides are TGTGCCATCAGTGAGTCCGGGGGGGGACAGTTCTACAATGAGCAGTTCTTC.

This clone appeared a few times. The J gene is TRBJ2-1, the V gene TRBV2; 9 bases line up with TRBD2. The J segment lost 10 bases and the V segment lost 6 bases, leaving 16 bases of the junction unmatched. This CDR3 region has 16 residues. CDR1 is SNHLY and CDR2 is FYNNEI in the germline V gene. The CDR3 nucleotides are TGTGCCAGCAGGAGGGGGCGGGAGGGTTCCGGGGGAGAGCAGTTCTTC. Its translation is CASRRGREGSGGEQFF. The full variable domain, in which reference TRBV2 and TRBJ2-1 provide the parts outside the CDR3, is EPEVTQTPSHQVTQMGQEVILRCVPISNHLYFYWYRQILGQKVEFLVSFYNNEISEKSEIFDDQFSVERPDGSNFTLKIRSTKLEDSAMYFCASRRGREGSGGEQFFGPGTRLTVL.

This clone was found once. The genes are TRBV19 and TRBJ2-1, with D unclear. There are 13 residues in the CDR3. CDR1 is LNHDA, CDR2 SQIVND, per germline (reference sequence). V lost 3 bases, J lost 0 bases, and 3 bases lay in between. The CDR3 region has the DNA TGTGCCAGTAGTATTAGCTCCTACAATGAGCAGTTCTTC. It encodes CASSISSYNEQFF.

V usage is TRBV20-1 and J usage is TRBJ1-2; D perhaps matches TRBD1 (6 bases). This CDR3 has 11 residues. In germline, CDR1 is DFQATT, CDR2 SNEGSKA (reference sequence). CDR3 in DNA: TGCATATCGGGGACACCCAATGGCTACACCTTC. This gives the protein CISGTPNGYTF.